This is a list of T cell receptor beta chains from one sample in a study of T cell responses to AZD1222 COVID-19 vaccine. Measured with immunoSEQ multiplex PCR; TCRdb has only the in-frame clones, and not every one. The table records roughly 140,000 clones, 70% to 90% of them present only once. This material consisted of peripheral blood, taken on day 0 of MenACWY control vaccination. The receptors originated from an adult in good health. CDR3s include the opening cysteine and the closing phenylalanine or tryptophan. The order of the fields is J gene, V gene, D gene, clone size, CDR3 protein, CDR3 DNA. D genes are given only for firm matches. Clone size is shown for a subset of rows, as once, few, many or a class of expanded clone.

J: TRBJ2-2
V: TRBV9
D: NA
size: once
CDR3: CASSPSEGFTGELFF
DNA: TGTGCCAGCAGCCCCAGCGAGGGCTTCACCGGGGAGCTGTTTTTT

J: TRBJ2-2
V: TRBV5-1
D: NA
size: NA
CDR3: CASSGRGRMNTGELFF
DNA: TGCGCCAGCAGCGGTCGGGGACGGATGAACACCGGGGAGCTGTTTTTT

J: TRBJ1-1
V: TRBV7-8
D: TRBD1
size: once
CDR3: CASSQTDRGLHTEAFF
DNA: TGTGCCAGCAGCCAGACGGACAGGGGTCTGCACACTGAAGCTTTCTTT

J: TRBJ2-3
V: TRBV5-1
D: NA
size: NA
CDR3: CATNGGASADTQYF
DNA: TGCGCCACCAACGGAGGGGCATCCGCAGATACGCAGTATTTT

J: TRBJ2-5
V: TRBV4-1
D: TRBD1
size: NA
CDR3: CASSPNRGVMGTQYF
DNA: TGCGCCAGCAGCCCTAACAGGGGTGTTATGGGGACCCAGTACTTC

J: TRBJ2-1
V: TRBV24-1
D: TRBD1
size: NA
CDR3: CATTGRTGEYEQFF
DNA: TGTGCCACCACGGGCCGGACAGGGGAATATGAGCAGTTCTTC

J: TRBJ1-1
V: TRBV10-2
D: NA
size: NA
CDR3: CATLGRPGTEAFF
DNA: TGCGCCACCCTTGGACGCCCGGGGACTGAAGCTTTCTTT

J: TRBJ2-5
V: TRBV5-5
D: TRBD2
size: once
CDR3: CGSGRIGETQYF
DNA: TGTGGTAGCGGGAGGATTGGAGAGACCCAGTACTTC

J: TRBJ2-3
V: TRBV7-2
D: TRBD1
size: NA
CDR3: CASSLRGRDTQYF
DNA: TGTGCCAGCAGCTTGAGGGGGCGAGATACGCAGTATTTT

J: TRBJ2-7
V: TRBV3-1/TRBV3-2
D: NA
size: NA
CDR3: CASSPDIYEQYF
DNA: TGTGCCAGCAGTCCGGACATCTACGAGCAGTACTTC

J: TRBJ1-3
V: TRBV11-3
D: NA
size: NA
CDR3: CASSSRYGNTIYF
DNA: TGTGCCAGCAGCTCCCGATATGGAAACACCATATATTTT

J: TRBJ1-1
V: TRBV6-5
D: NA
size: NA
CDR3: CASSNRLTEAFF
DNA: TGTGCCAGCAGTAATCGACTTACTGAAGCTTTCTTT

J: TRBJ2-7
V: TRBV2
D: NA
size: NA
CDR3: CASSVTSYEQYF
DNA: TGTGCCAGCAGTGTCACTTCCTACGAGCAGTACTTC

J: TRBJ1-3
V: TRBV29-1
D: NA
size: NA
CDR3: CSVEGDTGNTIYF
DNA: TGCAGCGTTGAGGGGGATACTGGAAACACCATATATTTT

J: TRBJ1-5
V: TRBV5-1
D: NA
size: NA
CDR3: CASSLGPDQPQHF
DNA: TGCGCCAGCAGCTTAGGCCCCGATCAGCCCCAGCATTTT

J: TRBJ2-3
V: TRBV2
D: NA
size: once
CDR3: CASTLRGGGDTQYF
DNA: TGTGCCAGCACCCTGAGGGGCGGGGGCGATACGCAGTATTTT

J: TRBJ2-2
V: TRBV6-2/TRBV6-3
D: TRBD1
size: once
CDR3: CASSQGATGELFF
DNA: TGTGCCAGCAGTCAGGGGGCGACCGGGGAGCTGTTTTTT

J: TRBJ2-7
V: TRBV7-8
D: NA
size: NA
CDR3: CASSFGRPEGSYEQYF
DNA: TGTGCCAGCAGCTTCGGTCGGCCCGAGGGCTCCTACGAGCAGTACTTC

J: TRBJ2-1
V: TRBV6-5
D: TRBD2
size: NA
CDR3: CASTNGGTSYNEQFF
DNA: TGTGCCAGCACCAACGGGGGGACCTCCTACAATGAGCAGTTCTTC

J: TRBJ1-1
V: TRBV9
D: NA
size: NA
CDR3: CASSVRTDAEAFF
DNA: TGTGCCAGCAGCGTACGGACAGACGCGGAAGCTTTCTTT

J: TRBJ1-4
V: TRBV6-1
D: NA
size: NA
CDR3: CASSVVGESTNEKLFF
DNA: TGTGCCAGCAGTGTAGTGGGCGAGTCAACTAATGAAAAACTGTTTTTT

J: TRBJ2-7
V: TRBV12-3/TRBV12-4
D: NA
size: NA
CDR3: CASSFHGRHEQYF
DNA: TGTGCCAGCAGTTTTCACGGTCGCCACGAGCAGTACTTC

J: TRBJ1-5
V: TRBV6-2/TRBV6-3
D: TRBD1
size: NA
CDR3: CASSKDRAINQPQHF
DNA: TGTGCCAGCAGTAAGGACAGGGCCATCAATCAGCCCCAGCATTTT

J: TRBJ1-1
V: TRBV28
D: NA
size: NA
CDR3: CASSVAPVGDTEAFF
DNA: TGTGCCAGCAGTGTCGCCCCGGTAGGGGACACTGAAGCTTTCTTT

J: TRBJ2-3
V: TRBV27
D: NA
size: NA
CDR3: CASSPYPPDTQYF
DNA: TGTGCCAGCAGTCCCTACCCCCCAGATACGCAGTATTTT

J: TRBJ1-4
V: TRBV19
D: NA
size: NA
CDR3: CASSIGGRRGEKLFF
DNA: TGTGCCAGTAGTATAGGCGGCAGGAGGGGAGAAAAACTGTTTTTT

J: TRBJ1-2
V: TRBV7-9
D: TRBD1
size: once
CDR3: CASSLAPGQGLGGYTF
DNA: TGTGCCAGCAGCTTAGCCCCGGGACAGGGACTGGGGGGCTACACCTTC

J: TRBJ2-5
V: TRBV7-8
D: NA
size: NA
CDR3: CASSPTTGFSQETQYF
DNA: TGTGCCAGCAGCCCAACGACGGGGTTTAGCCAAGAGACCCAGTACTTC

J: TRBJ1-3
V: TRBV11-2
D: NA
size: NA
CDR3: CASSLLGLRGNTIYF
DNA: TGTGCCAGCAGCTTACTCGGCTTACGCGGAAACACCATATATTTT

J: TRBJ2-7
V: TRBV6-2/TRBV6-3
D: NA
size: NA
CDR3: CASSSVRFTYEQYF
DNA: TGTGCCAGCAGTAGCGTGAGGTTCACCTACGAGCAGTACTTC

J: TRBJ1-5
V: TRBV4-3
D: TRBD1
size: NA
CDR3: CASSQDREDQPQHF
DNA: TGCGCCAGCAGCCAGGACAGGGAGGATCAGCCCCAGCATTTT

J: TRBJ2-1
V: TRBV7-9
D: NA
size: NA
CDR3: CASSLDPEQFF
DNA: TGTGCCAGCAGCTTAGATCCGGAGCAGTTCTTC

J: TRBJ1-6
V: TRBV28
D: NA
size: NA
CDR3: CASNGGAPGDSPLHF
DNA: TGTGCCAGCAATGGTGGGGCCCCGGGTGATTCACCCCTCCACTTT

J: TRBJ2-7
V: TRBV19
D: TRBD1
size: NA
CDR3: CASRGNRGNHEQYF
DNA: TGTGCCAGTAGAGGAAACAGGGGGAACCACGAGCAGTACTTC

J: TRBJ2-1
V: TRBV10-3
D: TRBD2
size: NA
CDR3: CAITSGGYNEQFF
DNA: TGTGCCATCACAAGCGGGGGATACAATGAGCAGTTCTTC

J: TRBJ1-2
V: TRBV5-1
D: NA
size: NA
CDR3: CASSVRGGYGYTF
DNA: TGCGCCAGCAGCGTCAGGGGTGGCTATGGCTACACCTTC

J: TRBJ2-7
V: TRBV7-3
D: NA
size: NA
CDR3: CASSLSDSSYEQYF
DNA: TGTGCCAGCAGCTTATCCGACAGCTCCTACGAGCAGTACTTC